This TCR beta chain was sequenced during a study of blood T cell repertoires in COVID-19. In the study overall: COVID-19 samples from acute and convalescent phases originated in the United States, Italy and Spain. From T cells, B-cell-depleted T cells, or PBMCs came the material, which was cDNA or gDNA.

Methods used by the authors: Scientists estimated how many nucleated cells there were by amplifying reference gene primers. The repertoire was sequenced with immunoSEQ multiplex PCR; TCRdb's copy has only in-frame clones and lacks some. The V and J calls and clone size were taken over from that table, and D and trimming were inferred from the DNA. The sample yields more than 120,000 clones, 88% seen once. This CDR3 is 17 amino acids long. With V trimmed by 5 bases and J by 7 bases, 11 bases remained unmatched. CDR1 and CDR2 (germline): SEHNR, FQNEAQ (reference sequence). V and J are TRBV7-9 and TRBJ1-6, with TRBD1 matching over 10 bases. The sequenced sample was peripheral blood. The sequence derives from a human donor in a cohort sampled during active COVID-19. CDR3 in DNA: TGTGCCAGCAGCACCCGTCCGGGACAGGGGTCGAATTCACCCCTCCACTTT. Translating gives CASSTRPGQGSNSPLHF.